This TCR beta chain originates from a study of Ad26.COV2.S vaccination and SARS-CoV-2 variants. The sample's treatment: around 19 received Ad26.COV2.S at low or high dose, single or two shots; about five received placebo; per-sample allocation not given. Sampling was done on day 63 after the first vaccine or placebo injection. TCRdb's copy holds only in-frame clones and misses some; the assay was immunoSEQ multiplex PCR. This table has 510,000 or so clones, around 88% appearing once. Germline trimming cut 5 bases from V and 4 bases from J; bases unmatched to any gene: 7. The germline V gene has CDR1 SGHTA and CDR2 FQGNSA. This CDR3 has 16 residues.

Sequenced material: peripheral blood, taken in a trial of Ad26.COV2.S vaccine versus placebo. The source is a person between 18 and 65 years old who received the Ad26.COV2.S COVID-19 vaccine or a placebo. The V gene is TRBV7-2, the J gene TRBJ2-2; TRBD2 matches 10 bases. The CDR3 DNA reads TGTGCCAGCAGCCGCGCCAGCGGGAGGGCCACCGGGGAGCTGTTTTTT. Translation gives CASSRASGRATGELFF.